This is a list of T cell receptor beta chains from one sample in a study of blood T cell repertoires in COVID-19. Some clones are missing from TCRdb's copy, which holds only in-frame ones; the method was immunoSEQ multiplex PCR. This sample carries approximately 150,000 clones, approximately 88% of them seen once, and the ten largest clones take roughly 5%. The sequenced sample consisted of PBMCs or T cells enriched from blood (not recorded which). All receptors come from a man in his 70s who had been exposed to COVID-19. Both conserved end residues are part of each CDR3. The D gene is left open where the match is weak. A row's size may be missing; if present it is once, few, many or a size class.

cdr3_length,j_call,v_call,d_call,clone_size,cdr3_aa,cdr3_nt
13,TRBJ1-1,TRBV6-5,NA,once,CASTQQTYTEAFF,TGTGCCAGCACCCAACAGACCTACACTGAAGCTTTCTTT
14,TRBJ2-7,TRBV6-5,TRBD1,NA,CASSLTGGGYEQYF,TGTGCCAGCAGCCTGACAGGGGGGGGCTACGAGCAGTACTTC
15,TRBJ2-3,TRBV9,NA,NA,CASSEGVVSTDTQYF,TGTGCCAGCAGCGAGGGAGTGGTAAGCACAGATACGCAGTATTTT
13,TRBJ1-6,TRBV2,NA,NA,CASSVDFGSPLHF,TGTGCCAGCAGTGTCGATTTCGGTTCACCCCTCCACTTT
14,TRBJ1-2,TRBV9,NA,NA,CASSVAGENYGYTF,TGTGCCAGCAGCGTAGCCGGGGAGAACTATGGCTACACCTTC
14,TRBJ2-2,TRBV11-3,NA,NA,CASSFAGNTGELFF,TGTGCCAGCAGCTTTGCGGGGAACACCGGGGAGCTGTTTTTT
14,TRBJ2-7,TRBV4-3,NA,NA,CASSKGPGDYEQYF,TGCGCCAGCAGCAAAGGGCCCGGAGACTACGAGCAGTACTTC
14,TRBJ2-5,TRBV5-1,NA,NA,CASSPEQGRGTQYF,TGCGCCAGCAGCCCTGAACAGGGACGGGGGACCCAGTACTTC
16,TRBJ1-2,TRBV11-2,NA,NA,CASSRPGSARSYGYTF,TGTGCCAGCAGCCGACCCGGGAGTGCTAGAAGCTATGGCTACACCTTC
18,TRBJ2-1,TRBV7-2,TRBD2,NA,CASSLVGLAGFLYNEQFF,TGTGCCAGCAGCTTAGTGGGACTAGCGGGGTTTCTGTACAATGAGCAGTTCTTC
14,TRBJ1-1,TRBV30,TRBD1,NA,CAWSLDRGGTEAFF,TGTGCCTGGAGTCTAGACAGGGGTGGGACTGAAGCTTTCTTT
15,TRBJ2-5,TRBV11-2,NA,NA,CASSLDFSLGETQYF,TGTGCCAGCAGCTTAGATTTCTCTCTCGGGGAGACCCAGTACTTC
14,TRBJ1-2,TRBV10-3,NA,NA,CAMGGYGENYGYTF,TGTGCCATGGGGGGGTATGGCGAAAACTATGGCTACACCTTC
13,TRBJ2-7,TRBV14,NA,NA,CASSQGLASEQYF,TGTGCCAGCAGCCAAGGACTCGCGAGCGAGCAGTACTTC
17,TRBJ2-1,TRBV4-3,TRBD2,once,CASSQDWGTSGSNEQFF,TGCGCCAGCAGCCAAGATTGGGGGACTAGCGGGAGCAATGAGCAGTTCTTC
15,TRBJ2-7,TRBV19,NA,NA,CASSISETGWNEQYF,TGTGCCAGTAGTATTTCCGAAACAGGGTGGAACGAGCAGTACTTC
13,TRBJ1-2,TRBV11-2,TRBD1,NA,CASSLDRGYGYTF,TGTGCCAGCAGCCTTGACAGGGGGTATGGCTACACCTTC
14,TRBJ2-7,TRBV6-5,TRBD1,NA,CASGDSTGDYEQYF,TGTGCCAGCGGAGACTCGACAGGGGACTACGAGCAGTACTTC
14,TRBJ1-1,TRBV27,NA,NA,CASIASGRTTEAFF,TGTGCCAGCATCGCCTCCGGGAGGACCACTGAAGCTTTCTTT
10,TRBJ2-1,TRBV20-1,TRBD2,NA,CSAGRNEQFF,TGCAGTGCCGGGAGGAATGAGCAGTTCTTC
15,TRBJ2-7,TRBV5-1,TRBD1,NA,CASSEGTGGTYEQYF,TGCGCCAGCAGCGAGGGGACAGGGGGCACCTACGAGCAGTACTTC
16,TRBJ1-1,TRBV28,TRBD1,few,CASTETGTALNTEAFF,TGTGCCAGCACCGAGACCGGGACAGCTCTTAACACTGAAGCTTTCTTT
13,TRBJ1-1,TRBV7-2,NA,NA,CASSWGQNTEAFF,TGTGCCAGCAGCTGGGGACAGAACACTGAAGCTTTCTTT
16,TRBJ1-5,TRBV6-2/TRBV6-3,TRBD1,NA,CASSYLFGQGNQPQHF,TGTGCCAGCAGTTACTTATTTGGACAGGGAAATCAGCCCCAGCATTTT
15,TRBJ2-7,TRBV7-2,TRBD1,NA,CASSTGGTVSYEQYF,TGTGCCAGCAGCACAGGGGGGACTGTCTCCTACGAGCAGTACTTC